Sequencing of this T cell receptor (beta chain) was carried out in a study of technical replicates of blood from a few donors (dated by TCRdb to the late 2010s). Libraries were made using the immunoSEQ multiplex PCR assay. Sourced from immuneACCESS, this table was stored by TCRdb with only in-frame sequences that have V and J called. A share of the clones is absent; for the studies checked, an unresolved V gene accounts for under half, and the remainder has no known explanation. The sample data list roughly 50,000 clones, and 90% to 95% of these were observed just once. Approximately 3.4% of the sample comes from the top ten. The table lists this clone with a few counts. Its antigen specificity is not known. Per-base quality was not reported, and no clone a single base away is much larger than it. The CDR1 and CDR2 encoded by the germline V gene are MGHRA and YSYEKL. Trimming takes 4 bases from V and 3 bases from J, and the germline ends sit 13 bases apart. Spanning cysteine to phenylalanine, the CDR3 consists of 16 amino acids. The DNA shown is the 48-base CDR3, in frame from base 1.

This chain is built from TRBV4-1 and TRBJ2-6, with the D segment identity uncertain. Sequenced sample: PBMCs. The TCR comes from a human donor in good health. Some clones in this sample may be carry-over from other donors' samples. The DNA reads as follows: TGCGCCAGCAGCCCTTCACCAGGTGGTGGGGCCAACGTCCTGACTTTC. Translated, it reads CASSPSPGGGANVLTF.